One and the same sample provided the 14 T cell receptor beta chains below, sequenced in a study of control samples from healthy donors and cancer patients (dated by TCRdb to about 2020). The library relied on the immunoSEQ multiplex PCR assay. This is the immuneACCESS table as TCRdb keeps it, with only in-frame sequences that have V and J called. A part of the clones is gone; compared with another copy, unresolved V genes explain less than half, and the rest is unexplained. Counted in this sample were around 81,000 clones; just over 90% of them appeared once. Approximately 1.5% of the sample is in the top ten clones. The sample taken for sequencing was blood. Source of these receptors: a woman in her twenties or thirties in good health.

V and J are TRBV3-1 (or the pseudogene TRBV3-2) and TRBJ2-5, with D maybe TRBD2 (5 bases). Germline V gene data show CDR1 as LGHDT and CDR2 as YNNKEL (reference sequence). This CDR3 is built from 15 residues. The V end lost 4 bases, the J end lost 2 bases, and 14 bases lay between the germline ends. CDR3 residues: CASSPTFGVQETQYF. CDR3 DNA: TGTGCCAGCAGCCCGACGTTCGGGGTGCAAGAGACCCAGTACTTC.

The chain uses TRBV2 and TRBJ2-5; D unclear. Deletions cut 2 bases from V and 3 bases from J, with 7 bases between. The CDR3 has 13 amino acids. CDR1 is SNHLY, CDR2 FYNNEI, per germline. The CDR3 protein is CASSEQRKETQYF. The CDR3 DNA reads as TGTGCCAGCAGTGAACAACGGAAAGAGACCCAGTACTTC.

V and J are TRBV28 and TRBJ1-6; D unresolved. This CDR3 region has 13 residues. V lost 5 bases to trimming and J lost 5 bases, with 7 bases between them. CDR1 is MDHEN, CDR2 SYDVKM, per germline. The CDR3 loop reads CASSPRDNSPLHF. DNA for the CDR3: TGTGCCAGCAGTCCCCGGGATAATTCACCCCTCCACTTT. Full variable domain (remainder filled in from reference TRBV28 and TRBJ1-6): DVKVTQSSRYLVKRTGEKVFLECVQDMDHENMFWYRQDPGLGLRLIYFSYDVKMKEKGDIPEGYSVSREKKERFSLILESASTNQTSMYLCASSPRDNSPLHFGNGTRLTVT.

The CDR3 coding sequence is TGTGCCAGCTCACCATCCTACAGGGGGGGGAACACTGAAGCTTTCTTT. It is translated as CASSPSYRGGNTEAFF. This chain uses TRBV18 with TRBJ1-1; TRBD1 matches at 8 bases. J gave up 1 base and V 2 bases, and 6 bases lay outside the gene matches. CDR1 is KGHSH and CDR2 is LQKENI in the germline V gene. This CDR3 comprises 16 residues.

V usage is TRBV3-1 (or the pseudogene TRBV3-2) and J usage is TRBJ1-5, with TRBD1 matching over 8 bases. The V gene's germline CDR1 is LGHDT and CDR2 YNNKEL (reference sequence). This CDR3 is built from 14 residues. V lost 8 bases to trimming and J lost 0 bases; unmatched junction nucleotides: 3. The DNA of the CDR3 is TGTGCCAGCGGACAGGGTCTTAGCAATCAGCCCCAGCATTTT. It is translated as CASGQGLSNQPQHF.

This chain links TRBV4-1 with TRBJ2-7; perhaps TRBD2 as D (5 bases). Trimming cost V 1 base and J 5 bases, with 18 bases left between them. The CDR3 runs 16 residues. Germline V gene lookup returns CDR1 MGHRA and CDR2 YSYEKL. Here the CDR3 reads CASSQGIARKGHEQYF. The CDR3 bases are TGCGCCAGCAGCCAAGGAATAGCGAGAAAGGGCCACGAGCAGTACTTC.

The V and J genes are TRBV6-6 and TRBJ2-1; D is ambiguous. The CDR3 runs 13 residues. Trimming cost V 0 bases and J 7 bases, with 7 bases left between them. CDR1 and CDR2 (germline): MNHNY, SVGAGI (reference sequence). The CDR3: CASSYSIGNEQFF. The CDR3 bases are TGTGCCAGCAGTTACTCGATAGGAAATGAGCAGTTCTTC.

This chain joins TRBV15 and TRBJ2-1, with 10 bases aligning to TRBD2. V lost 3 bases, J lost 7 bases, and 21 bases stayed unmatched. The CDR3 totals 20 residues. Germline V gives CDR1 LNHNV, CDR2 YYDKDF (reference sequence). The CDR3 region has the DNA TGTGCCACCAGCAGTAAGGTTCCAGACCGGGGACTAGCGAGGCGGAATGAGCAGTTCTTC. This encodes CATSSKVPDRGLARRNEQFF.

The rearrangement links TRBV2 to TRBJ1-1; possibly TRBD1 for D (6 bases). In germline, CDR1 is SNHLY, CDR2 FYNNEI. The CDR3 has 14 amino acids. Trimming cost V 6 bases and J 0 bases, with 11 bases left between them. In DNA, the CDR3 is TGTGCCAGCAGGGGGACACCACTGAACACTGAAGCTTTCTTT. This gives the protein CASRGTPLNTEAFF.

The CDR3 reads CASSLGGAPLNNEQFF. The DNA for the CDR3 is TGTGCCAGCAGCTTAGGGGGAGCCCCTCTTAACAATGAGCAGTTCTTC. The V call is TRBV7-9, the J call TRBJ2-1, with D possibly matching TRBD2 (5 bases). V lost 1 base and J 5 bases, leaving 15 bases between the germline ends. The CDR3 loop spans 16 amino acids. The germline gives CDR1 SEHNR, CDR2 FQNEAQ (reference sequence).

The gene calls are TRBV3-1 (or the pseudogene TRBV3-2) and TRBJ2-3, with no clear D. Per the germline V gene, CDR1 is LGHDT and CDR2 is YNNKEL (reference sequence). This CDR3 comprises 16 residues. Trimming removed 0 bases at V and 0 bases at J, with 10 bases between. DNA for the CDR3: TGTGCCAGCAGCCAAGACCCAAGCTGGAGCACAGATACGCAGTATTTT. Translated, it gives CASSQDPSWSTDTQYF.

The rearrangement links TRBV2 to TRBJ1-2; D might be TRBD1 (6 bases). Deletions cut 5 bases from V and 7 bases from J, with 20 bases between. The CDR3 sequence is 15 residues long. Germline values: CDR1 SNHLY, CDR2 FYNNEI. The CDR3 region is CASSWARAKGGGYTF. CDR3 in DNA: TGTGCCAGCAGTTGGGCCAGGGCAAAAGGGGGTGGCTACACCTTC. The variable domain in full, with the rest retrieved from reference TRBV2 and TRBJ1-2, is EPEVTQTPSHQVTQMGQEVILRCVPISNHLYFYWYRQILGQKVEFLVSFYNNEISEKSEIFDDQFSVERPDGSNFTLKIRSTKLEDSAMYFCASSWARAKGGGYTFGSGTRLTVV.

The rearrangement joins TRBV10-1 to TRBJ1-1, with a weak D call TRBD1 (5 bases). V lost 6 bases and J 0 bases, leaving 8 bases between the germline ends. The CDR3 runs 13 residues. Per germline, CDR1 WNHNN and CDR2 SYGVQD (reference sequence). CDR3 in amino acids: CASSADMNTEAFF. The CDR3 nucleotides are TGCGCCAGCAGCGCGGACATGAACACTGAAGCTTTCTTT.

The V gene is TRBV11-2, the J gene TRBJ2-7; D is unclear. This CDR3 comprises 11 residues. The ends were cut back, 4 bases at V and 3 bases at J, with 4 bases in the middle. Germline CDR1 reads SGHAT; CDR2 reads FQNNGV. CDR3 DNA sequence: TGTGCCAGCAGCTCGTTCTACGAGCAGTACTTC. It is translated as CASSSFYEQYF.